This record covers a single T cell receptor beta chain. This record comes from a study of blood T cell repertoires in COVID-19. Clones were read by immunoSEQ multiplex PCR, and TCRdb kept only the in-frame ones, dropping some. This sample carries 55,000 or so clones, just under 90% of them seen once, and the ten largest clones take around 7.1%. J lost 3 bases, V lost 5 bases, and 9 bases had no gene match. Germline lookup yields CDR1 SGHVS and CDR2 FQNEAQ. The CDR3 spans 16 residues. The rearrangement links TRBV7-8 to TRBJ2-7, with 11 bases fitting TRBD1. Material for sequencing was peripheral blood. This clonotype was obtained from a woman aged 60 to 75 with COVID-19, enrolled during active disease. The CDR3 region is CASSPPGQGDFYEQYF. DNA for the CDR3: TGTGCCAGCAGCCCACCGGGACAGGGGGATTTCTACGAGCAGTACTTC.